Shown below are 8 T cell receptor beta chains from a single sample sequenced in a study of blood T cell repertoires in COVID-19. Repertoires were generated with immunoSEQ multiplex PCR, while TCRdb's copy carries only in-frame clones and drops some. The sample gives some 300,000 clones, approximately 91% of which show up once; around 3.9% is in the top ten. The sample was PBMCs or T cells enriched from blood (not recorded which). All receptors come from a woman in her twenties or thirties who had been exposed to COVID-19.

In DNA, the CDR3 is TGTGCTAGTGGTCCTAGACAGGGGGCTAGTGGGCAAGAGACCCAGTACTTC. Amino acid sequence: CASGPRQGASGQETQYF. V is TRBV12-5 and J is TRBJ2-5; TRBD1 aligns across 10 bases. Trimming cost V 5 bases and J 2 bases; bases outside gene matches: 11. The CDR3 runs 17 residues. Looked up from germline, CDR1 is LGHNT and CDR2 is FRNRAP.

V usage is TRBV4-3 and J usage is TRBJ1-1, with 8 bases lining up with TRBD1. From germline, CDR1 is LGHNA and CDR2 YSLEER. The CDR3 contains 16 residues. V dropped 1 base and J dropped 4; count of bases not matched to a gene: 8. CDR3 protein: CASSQVRSGGFTEAFF. The CDR3 DNA sequence: TGCGCCAGCAGCCAAGTCCGATCAGGGGGCTTCACTGAAGCTTTCTTT.

CDR3 protein: CASSQGDYRGSGELFF. CDR3 in DNA: TGCGCCAGCAGCCAAGGGGACTACCGGGGATCCGGGGAGCTGTTTTTT. The V and J genes are TRBV4-1 and TRBJ2-2, with 7 bases identical to TRBD2. The CDR3 extends over 16 amino acids. Germline CDR1 is MGHRA and CDR2 is YSYEKL. V was pared by 1 base and J by 6 bases, with 8 bases of the junction left unmatched.

The V call is TRBV30, the J call TRBJ2-7; TRBD2 agrees at 10 bases. Trimming cost V 5 bases and J 2 bases; bases outside gene matches: 9. The CDR3 has 15 amino acids. CDR1 GTSNPN and CDR2 SVGIG come from the germline V gene (reference sequence). The CDR3 DNA reads as TGTGCCTGGGAAGTAGCGGGGGGCGTAACCTACGAGCAGTACTTC. Encoded protein: CAWEVAGGVTYEQYF.

The J gene is TRBJ2-3, the V gene TRBV13; 10 bases are a match to TRBD2. The germline V gene has CDR1 PRHDT and CDR2 FYEKMQ (reference sequence). With V trimmed by 3 bases and J by 4 bases, 7 bases remained unmatched. The CDR3 extends over 16 amino acids. CDR3 nucleotides: TGTGCCAGCAGCTTTCGTGGTAGCGGGGGGTCAGATACGCAGTATTTT. This encodes CASSFRGSGGSDTQYF. The full variable domain, rest sourced from reference TRBV13 and TRBJ2-3, is AAGVIQSPRHLIKEKRETATLKCYPIPRHDTVYWYQQGPGQDPQFLISFYEKMQSDKGSIPDRFSAQQFSDYHSELNMSSLELGDSALYFCASSFRGSGGSDTQYFGPGTRLTVL.

This chain links TRBV5-1 with TRBJ1-1; TRBD1 aligns across 7 bases. V was pared by 2 bases and J by 1 base, with 2 bases of the junction left unmatched. In germline, CDR1 is SGHRS, CDR2 YFSETQ. There are 14 residues in the CDR3. DNA of the CDR3: TGCGCCAGCAGCTTCCGGGACAGGAACACTGAAGCTTTCTTT. Translation: CASSFRDRNTEAFF.

This clone has just one count. The chain is built from TRBV6-5 and TRBJ2-7, with TRBD1 identical over 10 bases. The trim removed 8 bases at V and 5 bases at J, leaving 6 bases unmatched. The CDR3 has 13 residues. Germline CDR1 and CDR2: MNHEY and SVGAGI. The CDR3 sequence is CASAGTGDDEQYF. CDR3 sequence (DNA): TGTGCCAGCGCCGGGACAGGGGACGACGAGCAGTACTTC.

This clone showed up just once. The V gene is TRBV19, the J gene TRBJ1-2; 8 bases are a match to TRBD1. Germline V gene lookup returns CDR1 LNHDA and CDR2 SQIVND (reference sequence). CDR3 length: 13 amino acids. V gave up 5 bases and J gave up 7 bases; unmatched junction bases: 6. Here the CDR3 reads CASSPDRVGGYTF. In nucleotides, the CDR3 is TGTGCCAGTAGTCCGGACAGGGTCGGTGGCTACACCTTC.